The 24 T cell receptor beta chains below come from one sample, sequenced in a study of T cell responses to AZD1222 COVID-19 vaccine. Libraries were prepared by immunoSEQ multiplex PCR; TCRdb keeps only in-frame clonotypes and omits some of them. The sample records 95,000 to 110,000 clones, roughly 88% being singletons. The sample in question was peripheral blood, obtained on day 0 of AZD1222 vaccination. The receptor source for this set is an adult in good health.

The count of this clone is one. V usage is TRBV24-1 and J usage is TRBJ1-2; D unclear. Germline V gene sequence: CDR1 KGHDR, CDR2 SFDVKD. The CDR3 is 13 residues long. The germline V and J ends were trimmed by 1 base and 6 bases, with 8 bases remaining between them. CDR3 in amino acids: CATSDFGVDGYTF. CDR3 sequence (DNA): TGTGCCACCAGTGATTTCGGGGTAGATGGCTACACCTTC.

This clone has a single count. The chain recombines TRBV7-9 with TRBJ1-1; D remains ambiguous. Germline loops: CDR1 SEHNR, CDR2 FQNEAQ (reference sequence). CDR3 length: 13 amino acids. The V gene lost 2 bases and the J gene lost 1 base, with 5 bases spanning the gap. This CDR3 is CASSLSGNTEAFF. CDR3 DNA: TGTGCCAGCAGCTTATCGGGGAACACTGAAGCTTTCTTT.

The rearrangement uses TRBV7-9 and TRBJ1-2, with D uncertain. The V end was cut by 6 bases, the J end by 0 bases, with 11 bases between. The length of the CDR3 is 14 residues. Germline CDR1 SEHNR, CDR2 FQNEAQ (reference sequence). In DNA form, the CDR3 reads TGTGCCAGCAGTCCTACAGCTGCTAACTATGGCTACACCTTC. Translation gives CASSPTAANYGYTF.

The chain couples TRBV4-3 to TRBJ2-5, with 14 bases that match TRBD2. Germline V gene sequence: CDR1 LGHNA, CDR2 YSLEER. This CDR3 spans 16 amino acids. V lost 4 bases and J lost 6; bases outside the gene matches: 7. CDR3 DNA: TGCGCCAGCAGCCGCGGACTAGCGGGGGGTGAGCAGACCCAGTACTTC. It yields the protein CASSRGLAGGEQTQYF.

The chain has TRBV4-3 and TRBJ2-7; possible D gene TRBD1, 5 bases. The germline gives CDR1 LGHNA, CDR2 YSLEER. This CDR3 is 14 amino acids long. Deletions cut 3 bases from V and 2 bases from J, with 11 bases between. In nucleotides, the CDR3 is TGCGCCAGCAGCCAGGCACCGGACACCTACGAGCAGTACTTC. Translated: CASSQAPDTYEQYF.

J is TRBJ1-2 and V is TRBV28; perhaps TRBD1 as D (5 bases). This CDR3 region has 13 residues. CDR1 and CDR2 (germline): MDHEN, SYDVKM. The germline V and J ends were trimmed by 7 bases and 5 bases, with 14 bases remaining between them. The CDR3 loop is CASMVKRGYGYTF. CDR3 in DNA: TGTGCCAGCATGGTAAAAAGGGGTTATGGCTACACCTTC.

This chain connects TRBV5-6 to TRBJ1-2, with no clear D. CDR3 length equals 16 residues. Trimming took off 1 base at V and 6 bases at J, with 19 bases between the two ends. Per the germline V gene, CDR1 is SGHDT and CDR2 is YYEEEE. The CDR3 DNA reads TGTGCCAGCAGCTTGTCCGACCACTATCTTTGGGATGGCTACACCTTC. It yields the protein CASSLSDHYLWDGYTF. The entire variable domain, with the rest obtained from reference TRBV5-6 and TRBJ1-2, is as follows: DAGVTQSPTHLIKTRGQQVTLRCSPKSGHDTVSWYQQALGQGPQFIFQYYEEEERQRGNFPDRFSGHQFPNYSSELNVNALLLGDSALYLCASSLSDHYLWDGYTFGSGTRLTVV.

The chain uses TRBV4-2 and TRBJ2-5; 10 positions match TRBD2. The CDR3 is 17 amino acids. V shed 1 base, J shed 3 bases, and the junction held 8 bases outside the gene matches. Germline CDR1 and CDR2: LGHNA and YNFKEQ. The CDR3 sequence is CASSQAASLAGEETQYF. In DNA form, the CDR3 reads TGTGCCAGCAGCCAAGCGGCTAGTCTAGCGGGAGAAGAGACCCAGTACTTC.

The DNA for the CDR3 is TGTGCCACGACAGGGGGACGCTACGAGCAGTACTTC. Protein sequence: CATTGGRYEQYF. The chain employs TRBV6-5 and TRBJ2-7; 9 bases match TRBD1. There are 12 residues in the CDR3. J was trimmed by 3 bases and V by 10 bases; bases with no gene match: 4. CDR1 is MNHEY and CDR2 is SVGAGI in the germline V gene.

The rearrangement joins TRBV24-1 to TRBJ1-2; 9 bases align to TRBD1. CDR3 length equals 17 residues. Germline loops: CDR1 KGHDR, CDR2 SFDVKD. The trim removed 4 bases at V and 4 bases at J, leaving 12 bases unmatched. The CDR3 sequence is CATSDPRQGVYGYGYTF. For the CDR3, the DNA is TGTGCCACCAGTGACCCGCGACAGGGGGTGTATGGCTATGGCTACACCTTC.

The chain employs TRBV6-5 and TRBJ2-3; 8 nucleotides align to TRBD1. The CDR3 contains 16 residues. CDR1 MNHEY and CDR2 SVGAGI come from the germline V gene. V lost 2 bases, J lost 1 base, and 5 bases stayed unmatched. The CDR3 region is CASSYPPGQGTDTQYF. Here the CDR3 DNA reads TGTGCCAGCAGTTACCCGCCGGGACAGGGCACAGATACGCAGTATTTT.

Concerning this clone itself: Other DNA sequences in the same sample also yield this CDR3. The chain is built from TRBV28 and TRBJ1-1; D is perhaps TRBD1 (6 bases). Germline CDR1 MDHEN, CDR2 SYDVKM. The CDR3 covers 11 residues. With 2 bases removed from V and 8 bases from J, the gap between germline ends came to 6 bases. The CDR3 DNA reads as TGTGCCAGCAGTTTACAGGGGGAAGCTTTCTTT. Encoded protein: CASSLQGEAFF.

The rearrangement joins TRBV9 to TRBJ2-5; the D gene could be TRBD1 or TRBD2 (7 bases each). This CDR3 is 15 amino acids long. CDR1 SGDLS and CDR2 YYNGEE come from the germline V gene. Trimming shortened V by 4 bases and J by 5 bases, and 18 bases separated the two germline ends. This CDR3 reads CASSHSGGTTETQYF. DNA of the CDR3: TGTGCCAGCAGCCACTCAGGGGGGACTACCGAGACCCAGTACTTC.

The chain recombines TRBV27 with TRBJ2-7; D gene ambiguous. The V end was cut by 0 bases, the J end by 2 bases, with 8 bases between. The CDR3 is made up of 14 amino acids. The germline V gene encodes CDR1 MNHEY and CDR2 SMNVEV (reference sequence). The CDR3 DNA sequence: TGTGCCAGCAGTTTATCTCTTTTGGCCTACGAGCAGTACTTC. Amino acids: CASSLSLLAYEQYF.

Comments on this clone: An end of the junction does not agree with germline; a read error may underlie this. V gene TRBV19 combines with J gene TRBJ2-6; tentatively, D is TRBD1 or TRBD2 (6 bases each). CDR1 LNHDA and CDR2 SQIVND come from the germline V gene (reference sequence). CDR3 length equals 16 residues. CDR3 residues: CASSIASGAGSNVLTF. The CDR3 nucleotides read TGTGCCAGTAGTATAGCATCGGGGGCTGGGTCCAACGTCCTGACTTTC.

V gene TRBV2 combines with J gene TRBJ2-1, with D perhaps matching TRBD1 or TRBD2 (5 bases each). Germline CDR1 and CDR2: SNHLY and FYNNEI. Trimming cost V 8 bases and J 11 bases, with 13 bases left between them. The CDR3 has 11 amino acids. The CDR3 bases are TGTGCCAGCGGCCGGGGCGCCCAGCAGTTCTTC. The encoded protein is CASGRGAQQFF. Drawing the rest from reference TRBV2 and TRBJ2-1, the complete variable domain is EPEVTQTPSHQVTQMGQEVILRCVPISNHLYFYWYRQILGQKVEFLVSFYNNEISEKSEIFDDQFSVERPDGSNFTLKIRSTKLEDSAMYFCASGRGAQQFFGPGTRLTVL.

The genes are TRBV4-2 and TRBJ2-7; 7 bases fit TRBD2. The CDR3 totals 15 residues. CDR1 and CDR2 (germline): LGHNA, YNFKEQ. After removal of 1 base from V and 5 bases from J, the junction contained 8 bases not matched to a gene. CDR3 DNA: TGTGCCAGCAGCCAAGGACGGACGCGGGAGAACGAGCAGTACTTC. Translating gives CASSQGRTRENEQYF.

The chain carries TRBV2 and TRBJ1-5, with a possible D match to TRBD1 (6 bases). The length of the CDR3 is 14 residues. V shed 2 bases and J shed 4 bases, with 9 bases lying between them. Germline V gene lookup returns CDR1 SNHLY and CDR2 FYNNEI. CDR3 residues: CASSERQGNQPQHF. CDR3 DNA sequence: TGTGCCAGCAGTGAACGGCAGGGGAATCAGCCCCAGCATTTT. Supplemented by reference TRBV2 and TRBJ1-5, the full variable domain reads EPEVTQTPSHQVTQMGQEVILRCVPISNHLYFYWYRQILGQKVEFLVSFYNNEISEKSEIFDDQFSVERPDGSNFTLKIRSTKLEDSAMYFCASSERQGNQPQHFGDGTRLSIL.

The chain has TRBV27 and TRBJ1-4, with 7 bases aligning to TRBD1. Trimming removed 2 bases from V and 0 bases from J; junction bases left unmatched: 12. CDR1 is MNHEY, CDR2 SMNVEV, per germline (reference sequence). This CDR3 is 19 amino acids long. CDR3 nucleotides: TGTGCCAGCAGTTTAACCGCCTTTCCCACAGGGGCAACTAATGAAAAACTGTTTTTT. Its protein is CASSLTAFPTGATNEKLFF.

This clone was found once. The CDR3 bases are TGTGCCAGCAGTCCCCGTGAGCCATCGGGCGGGGAGCTGTTTTTT. It is translated as CASSPREPSGGELFF. The V and J genes are TRBV28 and TRBJ2-2; D uncertain. V lost 5 bases and J lost 7, with 17 bases in between. This CDR3 spans 15 amino acids. The germline gives CDR1 MDHEN, CDR2 SYDVKM.

J is TRBJ2-7 and V is TRBV29-1, with no clear D. V was trimmed by 4 bases and J by 2 bases, leaving 12 bases between them. The CDR3 sequence is 13 residues long. Germline CDR1 reads SQVTM; CDR2 reads ANQGSEA. CDR3 in amino acids: CSVGMGKPYEQYF. CDR3 bases: TGCAGCGTTGGGATGGGGAAACCCTACGAGCAGTACTTC.

This sequence joins TRBV7-9 and TRBJ2-7; D remains ambiguous. V dropped 3 bases and J dropped 6 bases, with 15 bases sitting between them. The CDR3 consists of 14 residues. From germline, CDR1 is SEHNR and CDR2 FQNEAQ (reference sequence). The CDR3 sequence: CASSLIRSGAEQYF. The CDR3 DNA reads as TGTGCCAGCAGCTTGATTAGATCCGGCGCCGAGCAGTACTTC. Full variable domain (rest looked up from reference TRBV7-9 and TRBJ2-7): DTGVSQNPRHKITKRGQNVTFRCDPISEHNRLYWYRQTLGQGPEFLTYFQNEAQLEKSRLLSDRFSAERPKGSFSTLEIQRTEQGDSAMYLCASSLIRSGAEQYFGPGTRLTVT.

The CDR3 region is CASTIDGLDGYTF. In nucleotides, the CDR3 is TGTGCCAGCACCATCGACGGACTCGATGGCTACACCTTC. The chain joins TRBV12-3 or TRBV12-4 to TRBJ1-2, with D uncertain. The CDR3 has 13 amino acids. V lost 7 bases and J lost 6, with 15 bases in between.

This clone was seen only once. This chain uses TRBV4-3 with TRBJ2-1, with no clear D. The CDR3 covers 18 residues. The V and J ends lost 2 bases and 4 bases respectively, with 21 bases between them. CDR1 is LGHNA, CDR2 YSLEER, per germline. The CDR3 DNA is TGCGCCAGCAGCCAAATCGCCGGACCTTCCACCGTTTACAATGAGCAGTTCTTC. This encodes CASSQIAGPSTVYNEQFF.